Presented here are 3 T cell receptor beta chains from one specimen sequenced in a study of metastatic and nonmetastatic thyroid tumors. No patient received treatment before thyroid surgery. TCRdb re-clonotyped the PCR reads through MiXCR. Seen here are about 38,000 clones, 25% to 30% observed once, and the top ten hold roughly a tenth. Sample: blood. Source of these receptors: a male donor with papillary thyroid cancer or a benign thyroid nodule (not recorded which). Some clones in this sample may be carry-over from other donors' samples.

The chain combines TRBV4-1 with TRBJ1-4; TRBD1 is a possible D gene (5 bases). In germline, CDR1 is MGHRA, CDR2 YSYEKL. This CDR3 contains 15 residues. V lost 1 base and J 7 bases, leaving 13 bases between the germline ends. The CDR3 DNA reads TGCGCCAGCAGCCAAGCCGGGACGTTTACTGAAAAACTGTTTTTT. Translated: CASSQAGTFTEKLFF.

This clone turned up a few times. V and J are TRBV6-2 or TRBV6-3 and TRBJ1-1; D call uncertain. CDR1 is MNHEY and CDR2 is SVGEGT in the germline V gene. CDR3 length equals 12 residues. V lost 6 bases to trimming and J lost 12 bases, with 17 bases between them. In DNA, the CDR3 is TGTGCCAGCAGGGCTACTGGGAGACGATCTTTCTTT. Amino acid sequence: CASRATGRRSFF.

This sequence joins TRBV12-3 or TRBV12-4 and TRBJ2-5; D gene uncertain. CDR3 length equals 13 residues. The V and J ends lost 2 bases and 4 bases respectively, with 8 bases between them. The CDR3, as DNA: TGTGCCAGCAGTTTAATCCGAACAGAGACCCAGTACTTC. It specifies CASSLIRTETQYF.